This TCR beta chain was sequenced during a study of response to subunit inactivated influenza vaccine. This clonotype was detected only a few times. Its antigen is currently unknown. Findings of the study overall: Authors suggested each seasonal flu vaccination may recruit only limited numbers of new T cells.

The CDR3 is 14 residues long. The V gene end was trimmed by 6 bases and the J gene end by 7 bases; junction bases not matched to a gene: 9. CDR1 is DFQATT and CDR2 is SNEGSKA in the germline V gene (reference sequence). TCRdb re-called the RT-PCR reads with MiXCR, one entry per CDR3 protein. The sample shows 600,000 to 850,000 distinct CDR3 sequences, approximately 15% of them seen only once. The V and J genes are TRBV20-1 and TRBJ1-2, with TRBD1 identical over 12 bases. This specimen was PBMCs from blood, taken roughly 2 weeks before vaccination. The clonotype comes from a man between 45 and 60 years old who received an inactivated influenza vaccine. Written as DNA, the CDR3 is TGCAGTGCCGAGAGGGACAGGGGGCGGAGTGGCTACACCTTC. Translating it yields CSAERDRGRSGYTF.